The T cell receptor (beta chain) described here comes from a study of PD-L1 blockade in urothelial cancer. Study context: Blood yielded a median of 141,255 T cells per sample.

V was pared by 4 bases and J by 4 bases, with 20 bases between. CDR3 length: 16 amino acids. The germline CDR1 and CDR2 sequences are SGHNT and YYREEE (reference sequence). Sequencing was performed with immunoSEQ multiplex PCR; in TCRdb, only in-frame clones are kept and a portion is missing. Among about 88,000 clones listed, 85% to 95% were seen once. The source of this sequence is a man aged 55 to 70 with urothelial cancer. The sequencing used PBMCs, collected around atezolizumab (anti-PD-L1) treatment. This chain links TRBV5-4 with TRBJ2-5; TRBD1 is a possible D gene (5 bases). CDR3 protein: CASSSKKAGFGETQYF. CDR3 DNA: TGTGCCAGCAGCAGCAAAAAGGCAGGGTTTGGAGAGACCCAGTACTTC.